The 11 T cell receptor beta chains given below trace back to one sample, sequenced in a study of T cells expressing NK-cell markers. TCRdb re-analyzed the 5' RACE reads; it lists each CDR3 protein once, without DNA. In total, the table holds 500,000 to 700,000 distinct CDR3 sequences. Material: blood T cells: a sorted CD56 or NKG2C T cell subset, CD4+ or CD8+ T cells, or bulk PBMC T cells (not recorded which). The receptors stem from a man younger than 35 in good health.

This chain uses TRBV7-2 with TRBJ2-5; TCRdb names TRBD1, which stays unverified in the absence of DNA. This CDR3 spans 16 amino acids. Germline loops: CDR1 SGHTA, CDR2 FQGNSA. The chain's CDR3 is CASSLVGQVAAGTQYF.

The chain has TRBV3-1 and TRBJ2-5; as DNA is missing, the TRBD1 call by TCRdb cannot be tested. The CDR3 runs 15 residues. Germline lookup yields CDR1 LGHDT and CDR2 YNNKEL (reference sequence). The CDR3 reads CASSAFGGTRETQYF.

The V gene is TRBV12-3 or TRBV12-4, the J gene TRBJ2-3; the TRBD1 assignment by TCRdb is unverifiable without DNA. The CDR3 is made up of 13 amino acids. The CDR3 spells CASIIAGSDTQYF.

The chain is built from TRBV11-2 and TRBJ2-3; TCRdb gives TRBD2 as the D gene, but with no DNA this cannot be confirmed. The CDR3 is 19 amino acids. The germline V gene has CDR1 SGHAT and CDR2 FQNNGV. The CDR3 reads CASSPGTSVVRWGADTQYF.

V usage is TRBV12-3 or TRBV12-4 and J usage is TRBJ2-1; TCRdb picks TRBD2, but there is no DNA to check that call. The CDR3 runs 18 residues. CDR3 sequence: CASSPGPFSGRTYNEQFF.

This chain uses TRBV4-2 with TRBJ2-7; TCRdb returns TRBD2, unconfirmable since there is no DNA. The CDR3 runs 15 residues. Germline loops: CDR1 LGHNA, CDR2 YNFKEQ. CDR3 in amino acids: CASSPRTSGRYEQYF.

The genes are TRBV5-5 and TRBJ2-3; TCRdb indicates TRBD1, and absent DNA this call remains unverified. Germline CDR1 and CDR2: SGHKS and YYEKEE (reference sequence). CDR3 length equals 14 residues. CDR3 residues: CASFVDRSRDTQYF.

V is TRBV15 and J is TRBJ2-5; absent DNA, TCRdb's TRBD1 call cannot be checked. CDR1 is LNHNV and CDR2 is YYDKDF in the germline V gene (reference sequence). The CDR3 runs to 15 residues. This CDR3 reads CATQRDTMHQETQYF.

J is TRBJ2-3 and V is TRBV20-1; TCRdb outputs TRBD2, but without DNA this stays unchecked. Germline V gives CDR1 DFQATT, CDR2 SNEGSKA (reference sequence). This CDR3 contains 14 residues. CDR3 in amino acids: CSALLAGGADTQYF.

The rearrangement links TRBV12-3 or TRBV12-4 to TRBJ2-3; no DNA is available, so the TRBD2 call from TCRdb remains unchecked. The length of the CDR3 is 14 residues. CDR3 sequence reads: CASSLGGFGDTQYF.

This sequence joins TRBV24-1 and TRBJ2-5; TCRdb indicates TRBD1, and absent DNA this call remains unverified. CDR3 length: 14 amino acids. Germline-derived CDR1 and CDR2 are KGHDR and SFDVKD. CDR3 region: CATSDGDRGETQYF.